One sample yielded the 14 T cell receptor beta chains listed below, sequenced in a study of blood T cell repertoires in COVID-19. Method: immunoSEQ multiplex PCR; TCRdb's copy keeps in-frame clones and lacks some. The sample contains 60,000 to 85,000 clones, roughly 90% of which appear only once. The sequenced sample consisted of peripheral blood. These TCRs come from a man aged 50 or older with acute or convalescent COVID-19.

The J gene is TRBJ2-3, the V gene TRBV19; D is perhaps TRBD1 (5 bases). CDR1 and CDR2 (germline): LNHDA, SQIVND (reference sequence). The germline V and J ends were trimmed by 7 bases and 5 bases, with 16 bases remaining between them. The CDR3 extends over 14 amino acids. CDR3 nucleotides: TGTGCCAGTACCCAAGGGCAGGGCGAAGATACGCAGTATTTT. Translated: CASTQGQGEDTQYF.

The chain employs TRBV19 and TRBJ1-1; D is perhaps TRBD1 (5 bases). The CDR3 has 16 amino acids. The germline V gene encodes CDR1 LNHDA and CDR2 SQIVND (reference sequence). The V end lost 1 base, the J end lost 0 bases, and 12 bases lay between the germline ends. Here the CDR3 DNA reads TGTGCCAGTAGTATAGGGGGGGGACGGCTGAACACTGAAGCTTTCTTT. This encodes CASSIGGGRLNTEAFF. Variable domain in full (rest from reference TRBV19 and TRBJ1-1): DGGITQSPKYLFRKEGQNVTLSCEQNLNHDAMYWYRQDPGQGLRLIYYSQIVNDFQKGDIAEGYSVSREKKESFPLTVTSAQKNPTAFYLCASSIGGGRLNTEAFFGQGTRLTVV.

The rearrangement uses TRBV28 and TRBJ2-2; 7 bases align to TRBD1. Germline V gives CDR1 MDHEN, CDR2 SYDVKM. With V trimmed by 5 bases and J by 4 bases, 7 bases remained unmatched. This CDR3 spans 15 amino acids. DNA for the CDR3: TGTGCCAGCAGTCGACAGGGTGAGGGCACCGGGGAGCTGTTTTTT. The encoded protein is CASSRQGEGTGELFF. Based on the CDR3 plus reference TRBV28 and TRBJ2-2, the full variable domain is DVKVTQSSRYLVKRTGEKVFLECVQDMDHENMFWYRQDPGLGLRLIYFSYDVKMKEKGDIPEGYSVSREKKERFSLILESASTNQTSMYLCASSRQGEGTGELFFGEGSRLTVL.

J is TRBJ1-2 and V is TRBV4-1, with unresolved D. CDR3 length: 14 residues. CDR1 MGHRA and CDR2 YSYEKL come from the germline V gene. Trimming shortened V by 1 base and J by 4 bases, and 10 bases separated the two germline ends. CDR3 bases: TGCGCCAGCAGCCAAGCACGACAAGTCTATGGCTACACCTTC. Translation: CASSQARQVYGYTF.

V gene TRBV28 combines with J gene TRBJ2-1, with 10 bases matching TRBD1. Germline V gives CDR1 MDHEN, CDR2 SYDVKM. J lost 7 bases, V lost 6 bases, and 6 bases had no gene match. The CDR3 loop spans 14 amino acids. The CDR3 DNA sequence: TGTGCCAGCAGGGACAGGGGGTTGGGTAATGAGCAGTTCTTC. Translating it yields CASRDRGLGNEQFF.

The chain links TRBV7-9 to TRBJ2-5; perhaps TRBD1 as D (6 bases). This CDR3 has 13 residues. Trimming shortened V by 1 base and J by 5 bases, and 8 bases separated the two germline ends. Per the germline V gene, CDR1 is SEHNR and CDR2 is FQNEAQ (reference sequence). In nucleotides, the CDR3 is TGTGCCAGCAGCTTAGGTACAGGGGAGACCCAGTACTTC. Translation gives CASSLGTGETQYF.

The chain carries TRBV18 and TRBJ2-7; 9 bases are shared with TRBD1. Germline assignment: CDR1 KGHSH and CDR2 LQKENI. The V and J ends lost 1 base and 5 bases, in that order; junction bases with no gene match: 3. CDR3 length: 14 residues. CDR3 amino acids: CASSPRQGDHEQYF. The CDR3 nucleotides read TGTGCCAGCTCACCACGACAGGGGGACCACGAGCAGTACTTC.

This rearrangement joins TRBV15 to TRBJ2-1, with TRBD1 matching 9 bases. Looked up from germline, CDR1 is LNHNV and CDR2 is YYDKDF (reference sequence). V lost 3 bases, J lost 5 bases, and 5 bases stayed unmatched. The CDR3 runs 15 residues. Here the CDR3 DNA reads TGTGCCACCAGCAGCGGACAGGGGTCCGACAATGAGCAGTTCTTC. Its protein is CATSSGQGSDNEQFF.

The CDR3: CASSLGGTQYF. The CDR3 DNA reads as TGTGCCAGCAGCTTGGGAGGTACGCAGTATTTT. The genes are TRBV5-6 and TRBJ2-3; D not resolved. Germline loops: CDR1 SGHDT, CDR2 YYEEEE. The CDR3 covers 11 residues. The V end lost 0 bases, the J end lost 8 bases, and 4 bases lay between the germline ends.

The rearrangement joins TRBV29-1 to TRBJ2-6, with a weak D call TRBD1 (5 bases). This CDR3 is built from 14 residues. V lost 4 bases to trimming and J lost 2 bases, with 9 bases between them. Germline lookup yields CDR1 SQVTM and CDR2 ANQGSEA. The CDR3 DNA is TGCAGCGTTGGGACAACGGCTGGGGCCAACGTCCTGACTTTC. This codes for CSVGTTAGANVLTF.

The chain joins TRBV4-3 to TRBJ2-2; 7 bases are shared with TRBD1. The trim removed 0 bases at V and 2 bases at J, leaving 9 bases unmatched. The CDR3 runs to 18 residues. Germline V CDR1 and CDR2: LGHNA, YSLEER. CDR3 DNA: TGCGCCAGCAGCCAAGATGGGGCGCAGGGGGTTAACACCGGGGAGCTGTTTTTT. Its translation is CASSQDGAQGVNTGELFF.

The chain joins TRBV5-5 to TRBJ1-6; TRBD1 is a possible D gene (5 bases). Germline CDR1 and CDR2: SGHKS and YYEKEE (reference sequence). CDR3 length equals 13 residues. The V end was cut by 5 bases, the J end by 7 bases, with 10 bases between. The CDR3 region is CASRRDPNSPLHF. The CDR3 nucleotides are TGTGCCAGCAGGCGGGACCCAAATTCACCCCTCCACTTT. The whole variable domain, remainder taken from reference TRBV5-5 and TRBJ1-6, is DAGVTQSPTHLIKTRGQQVTLRCSPISGHKSVSWYQQVLGQGPQFIFQYYEKEERGRGNFPDRFSARQFPNYSSELNVNALLLGDSALYLCASRRDPNSPLHFGNGTRLTVT.

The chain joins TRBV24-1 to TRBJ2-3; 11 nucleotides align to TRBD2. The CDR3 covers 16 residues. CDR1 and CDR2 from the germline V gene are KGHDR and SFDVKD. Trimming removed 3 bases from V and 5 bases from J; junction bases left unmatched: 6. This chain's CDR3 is CATSDPTSGSQDTQYF. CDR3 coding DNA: TGTGCCACCAGTGATCCTACTAGCGGGAGTCAAGATACGCAGTATTTT.

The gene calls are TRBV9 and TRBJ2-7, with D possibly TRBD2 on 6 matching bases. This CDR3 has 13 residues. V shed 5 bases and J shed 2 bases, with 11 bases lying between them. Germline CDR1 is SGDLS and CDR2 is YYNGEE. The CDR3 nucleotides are TGTGCCAGCAGTGGTAGCGGTACCTACGAGCAGTACTTC. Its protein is CASSGSGTYEQYF.